The entry below describes one TCR beta chain. This clonotype has only a few counts. Its antigen has not been determined. No clone much larger than this one lies a single base away; base qualities are absent. Rearranged TRB sequences spanning V, D and J segments were amplified in a multiplex touch-down PCR with a mixed TRB-A/B primer pool. Two consecutive PCR reactions with Phusion HS II polymerase added Illumina adapters and sample indices to the amplicons. Amplicons were gel-purified with the NucleoSpin Gel and PCR Clean-up kit, then checked with Qubit and an Agilent 2100 Bioanalyzer. Sequencing of the libraries was done on an Illumina MiSeq with paired-end, single-indexed 600-cycle runs. The source study handled its data this way. MiXCR versions 2.12 and 3.0.5 were used to process TRB sequences. A clone was defined as each unique CDR3 nucleotide sequence, and only productive sequences supported by at least two reads were kept. Repertoire metrics included Shannon diversity, evenness, clonality (one minus evenness), and alpha-parameterized diversity profiles from alpha 0 to 5. Generation probabilities of clones in paired pre- and post-chemotherapy samples were computed with the IGoR algorithm. In TCRdb, the public reads were trimmed at Q25 with fastp and aligned with MiXCR, with productive beta chains retained. Every CDR3 protein is listed once, alongside the most common genes and DNA of its rows. The V and J calls and clone size are TCRdb's, not the authors'. Across this sample there are over 10,000 distinct CDR3 sequences, with roughly 26% seen only once. The ten largest clones add up to around half of the sample.

V and J are truncated by 5 bases and 0 bases respectively, leaving an intervening sequence of 17 bases. Inclusive of the bounding cysteine and phenylalanine, the CDR3 is 17 residues long. Only the CDR3 region is kept as DNA, spanning 51 bases read in frame from base 1. The germline V gene (reference sequence) supplies CDR1 LNHNV and CDR2 YYDKDF. This sample was taken from a study of T cell repertoires in aging, cancer and after chemotherapy (dated by TCRdb to the late 2010s). For the wider study: The donors fell into six age groups ranging from 30 or younger to 70 or older, and each group had at least three individuals. Control TCR repertoires from healthy donors were recorded over several months to years, and clear clonal overlap was observed across re-sampling. Approximately 10 million TCR reads were contained in the full dataset. The study profiled peripheral blood TCR beta repertoires from healthy donors and cancer patients to examine immunoaging and T cell reconstitution after chemotherapy. Alongside around 97 healthy donors serving as a reference group, the cohort included roughly 220 cancer patients, of whom some 91 had hematological cancers and more than 110 had solid cancers.

Instead of sorted cells or RNA, genomic DNA extracted from peripheral blood served as the source for amplifying TCR beta rearrangements. The paper as a whole reports these results and caveats: Significantly lower blood TCR diversity and higher clonality were observed in untreated patients with hematological or solid cancers than in age-matched healthy donors. The authors noted that the repertoire data do not allow conclusions about immunological memory after chemotherapy. In healthy donors, the decline in TCR diversity with age was mainly explained by loss of richness, whereas in cancer patients loss of evenness was also found to contribute. In both cancer cohorts, median generation probability rose over the chemotherapy interval, which suggests that the repertoire was reconstituted through rebound thymic output.

This sequence uses TRBV15 and TRBJ1-3; the D gene is possibly TRBD1, with 5 bases matching. This clonotype was sampled from a human donor in good health. The sequenced sample consisted of blood. The sequence in DNA is TGTGCCACCAGCCCCCCTTCAGGGTTGGGCTCTGGAAACACCATATATTTT. This yields the protein CATSPPSGLGSGNTIYF. The CDR3 plus the reference TRBV15 and TRBJ1-3 genes for the other parts give the full variable domain: DAMVIQNPRYQVTQFGKPVTLSCSQTLNHNVMYWYQQKSSQAPKLLFHYYDKDFNNEADTPDNFQSRRPNTSFCFLDIRSPGLGDTAMYLCATSPPSGLGSGNTIYFGEGSWLTVV.